The present TCR beta chain was sequenced within a study of blood T cell repertoires in COVID-19. Study-wide context: The study drew acute and convalescent COVID-19 samples from the United States, Italy and Spain. The cDNA or gDNA used as material had been derived from T cells, B-cell-depleted T cells, or PBMCs.

In the original processing: From reference gene primer amplification, estimates of nucleated cell counts were derived. Produced via immunoSEQ multiplex PCR; TCRdb's table is partial and in-frame only. V and J calls and clone size are given by that table; D and trimming were obtained from the DNA. The table lists some 76,000 clones, over 75% of them singletons. The specimen sequenced was peripheral blood. The TCR originated in a young woman with acute or convalescent COVID-19.

The CDR3 spells CASSLGQGEAFF. CDR3 sequence (DNA): TGTGCCAGCAGCTTGGGACAGGGAGAAGCTTTCTTT. The chain has TRBV5-6 and TRBJ1-1; 7 bases match TRBD1. Germline V gene sequence: CDR1 SGHDT, CDR2 YYEEEE. This CDR3 has 12 residues. V lost 0 bases and J lost 8; bases outside the gene matches: 1.